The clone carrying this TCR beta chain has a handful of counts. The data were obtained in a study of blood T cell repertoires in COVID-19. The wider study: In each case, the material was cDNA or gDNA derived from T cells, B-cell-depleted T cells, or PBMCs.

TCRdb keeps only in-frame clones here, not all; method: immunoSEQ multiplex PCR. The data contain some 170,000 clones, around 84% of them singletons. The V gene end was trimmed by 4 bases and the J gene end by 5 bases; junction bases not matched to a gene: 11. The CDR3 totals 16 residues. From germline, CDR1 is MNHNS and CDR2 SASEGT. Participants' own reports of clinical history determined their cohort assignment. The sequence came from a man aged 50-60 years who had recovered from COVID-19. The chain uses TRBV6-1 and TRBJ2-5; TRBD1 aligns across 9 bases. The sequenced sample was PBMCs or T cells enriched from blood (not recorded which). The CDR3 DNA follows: TGTGCCAGCAGTGTAACACCGGGACAGGGAGCCGAGACCCAGTACTTC. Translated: CASSVTPGQGAETQYF.